Listed below are T cell receptor beta chains from one sample, sequenced in a study of T-cell reconstitution after alpha-beta-depleted transplantation in children. A single record per CDR3 protein comes from TCRdb applying MiXCR to the PCR reads. This sample has about 590,000 distinct CDR3 sequences, with over 10% found just once. The specimen was PBMCs, mostly from graft donor cells, collected 360 days after TCRalphabeta/CD19-depleted stem cell transplant. Receptor source: a male patient younger than 18 who had a stem cell transplant for acute myeloid leukemia, so the T cells may come from the graft donor. The conserved cysteine and the conserved F or W are not part of the CDR3 here.

CDR3	V	J
ASSQAGQNYEQY	TRBV4-3	TRBJ2-7
ASSQVVLPGNTIY	TRBV14	TRBJ1-3
SANLAEQPRKKGEQF	TRBV20-1	TRBJ2-1
SATPGTGGLGEQY	TRBV20-1	TRBJ2-7
SVDGNSLFETQY	TRBV29-1	TRBJ2-5
ASSPRQDNEKLF	TRBV3-1	TRBJ1-4
ASSQVVPNTGELF	TRBV3-1	TRBJ2-2
ASSFPDRAGRGYT	TRBV28	TRBJ1-2
ATSRGDVGSQETQY	TRBV15	TRBJ2-5
ASSLRGTGGDEQF	TRBV7-3	TRBJ2-1
ASSTNPSFYEQY	TRBV2	TRBJ2-7
ASSSRILQSSYEQY	TRBV7-6	TRBJ2-7
SARRRLISPDRTDTQY	TRBV20-1	TRBJ2-3
ASSSTSGTSGNYEQY	TRBV12-3/TRBV12-4	TRBJ2-7
SVVWATQGGEKLF	TRBV29-1	TRBJ1-4
ASSQWLGGETQY	TRBV16	TRBJ2-5
ASSLAGRYQETQY	TRBV5-1	TRBJ2-5
ASIRGTGELF	TRBV12-3/TRBV12-4	TRBJ2-2
ASSSIIPMLGTDTQY	TRBV5-5	TRBJ2-3
ASSFEGARTEAF	TRBV12-3/TRBV12-4	TRBJ1-1
SARDRLAEVTGELF	TRBV20-1	TRBJ2-2
ASSPWTSSTYEQY	TRBV7-2	TRBJ2-7
ASSVGGGNTIY	TRBV9	TRBJ1-3
ASSQDWVGRRELSYEQY	TRBV14	TRBJ2-7
ASSLGLAAFQETQY	TRBV7-2	TRBJ2-5
SASGQGSYEQY	TRBV20-1	TRBJ2-7
ASSPDSRTDTQY	TRBV7-2	TRBJ2-3
ASSLRGGTVNTGELF	TRBV5-6	TRBJ2-2
ASSSSGRAPYNEQF	TRBV6-5	TRBJ2-1
ASSFATGRGTGELF	TRBV12-3/TRBV12-4	TRBJ2-2
ASSGRGRFETQY	TRBV2	TRBJ2-5
ASSWGQVRGGGEAYEQY	TRBV11-2	TRBJ2-7
ASSSWTGSYNEQF	TRBV5-8	TRBJ2-1
ASRTGVIGANVLT	TRBV5-1	TRBJ2-6
ASSLGLAGGVEQY	TRBV28	TRBJ2-7
ASSPITGVEETQY	TRBV18	TRBJ2-5
SAVSIREVYNEQF	TRBV20-1	TRBJ2-1
SARTTGTGNTEAF	TRBV20-1	TRBJ1-1
SVYSGNEQF	TRBV29-1	TRBJ2-1
ASSPLGASGANVLT	TRBV18	TRBJ2-6
ATSTPRTGGVEQF	TRBV24-1	TRBJ2-1
SARDNQGTYGYT	TRBV20-1	TRBJ1-2
ASTLSGGSYGYT	TRBV5-1	TRBJ1-2
ASSLAGTSGSYEQY	TRBV5-1	TRBJ2-7
SALDRVVSDTQY	TRBV20-1	TRBJ2-3
ASSFPGTGGYEQY	TRBV5-5	TRBJ2-7
ASSTGGHSGANVLT	TRBV21-1	TRBJ2-6
SARPQNYEQY	TRBV20-1	TRBJ2-7
ATSRGVGYNEQF	TRBV24-1	TRBJ2-1
ASSVQWSSGNTIY	TRBV9	TRBJ1-3
SARVTWAGDNEQF	TRBV20-1	TRBJ2-1
ATSDLRSGGQF	TRBV24-1	TRBJ2-1
ASSLDPKGNYGYT	TRBV11-2	TRBJ1-2
ASSLGPTSSGELF	TRBV7-7	TRBJ2-2
ASSQEDLGSPLH	TRBV4-3	TRBJ1-6
ASTRRLKMEGDYGYT	TRBV6-1	TRBJ1-2
ASSFRVGGGETQY	TRBV7-2	TRBJ2-5